This TCR beta chain was retrieved from a study of T cell responses to AZD1222 COVID-19 vaccine. Study overall: Pooled samples include second doses given at about 4 or 12 weeks.

Notes on the study in general: Researchers report vaccine-associated CD4 TCRs spanning spike, with dominance at 160-218 and 743-854. White British ancestry dominated among donors, who included more females, and clonal diversity was possibly underestimated.

TCRdb's copy holds only in-frame clones and misses some; the assay was immunoSEQ multiplex PCR. The data hold tens of thousands of clones, with over 85% observed a single time. CDR1 and CDR2 (germline): SGHRS, YFSETQ. The germline V and J ends were trimmed by 0 bases and 4 bases, with 8 bases remaining between them. The CDR3 is 14 residues long. Comment on this clone: No antigen is known for it.

Specimen: peripheral blood, collected on day 0 of AZD1222 vaccination. This receptor was taken from an adult in good health. This rearrangement joins TRBV5-1 to TRBJ1-3; D is undetermined. The CDR3 spells CASSLGTVGNTIYF. The CDR3, as DNA: TGCGCCAGCAGCTTGGGGACCGTCGGAAACACCATATATTTT.